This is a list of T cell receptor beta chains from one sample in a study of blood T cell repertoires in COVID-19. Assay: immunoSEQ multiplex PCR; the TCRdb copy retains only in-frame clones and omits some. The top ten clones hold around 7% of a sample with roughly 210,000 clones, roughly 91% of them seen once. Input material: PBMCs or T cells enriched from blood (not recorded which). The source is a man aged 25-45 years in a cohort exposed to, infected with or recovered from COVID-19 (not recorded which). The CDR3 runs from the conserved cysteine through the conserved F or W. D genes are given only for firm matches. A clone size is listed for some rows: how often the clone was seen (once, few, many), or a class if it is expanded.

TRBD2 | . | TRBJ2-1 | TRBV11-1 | CASSLDGLAGAYEQFF | TGTGCCAGCAGCTTAGATGGACTAGCGGGAGCATATGAGCAGTTCTTC
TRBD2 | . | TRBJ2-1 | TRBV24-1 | CATSDPRVLAGVGEQFF | TGTGCCACCAGTGATCCCAGGGTTCTAGCGGGAGTAGGTGAGCAGTTCTTC
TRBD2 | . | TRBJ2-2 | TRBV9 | CASSVVSSGRTGELFF | TGTGCCAGCAGCGTAGTTTCTAGCGGGAGGACCGGGGAGCTGTTTTTT
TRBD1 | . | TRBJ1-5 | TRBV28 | CASSGPGGGQPQHF | TGTGCCAGCAGTGGTCCAGGGGGCGGTCAGCCCCAGCATTTT
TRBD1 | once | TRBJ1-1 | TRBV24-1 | CATRRGQGTEAFF | TGTGCCACCCGCCGGGGACAGGGGACTGAAGCTTTCTTT
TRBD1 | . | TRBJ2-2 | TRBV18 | CASSPVDRVDSGELFF | TGTGCCAGCTCACCCGTGGACAGGGTTGATTCCGGGGAGCTGTTTTTT
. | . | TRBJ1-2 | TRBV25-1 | CASSEYATRDSGYTF | TGTGCCAGCAGTGAATATGCGACCCGGGACTCTGGATACACCTTC
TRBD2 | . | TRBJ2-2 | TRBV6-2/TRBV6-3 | CASSYPSGRGAGELFF | TGTGCCAGCAGTTACCCGAGCGGGAGGGGGGCCGGGGAGCTGTTTTTT
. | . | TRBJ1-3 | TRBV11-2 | CASSLSTKGNTIYF | TGTGCCAGCAGCTTATCGACAAAGGGGAACACCATATATTTT
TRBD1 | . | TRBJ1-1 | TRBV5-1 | CASSRDRAAATEAFF | TGCGCCAGCAGCAGGGACAGGGCAGCTGCCACTGAAGCTTTCTTT
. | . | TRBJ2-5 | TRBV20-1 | CSAGPQETQYF | TGCAGTGCTGGCCCCCAGGAGACCCAGTACTTC
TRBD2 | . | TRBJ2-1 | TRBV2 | CASSEMVSSGSKFF | TGTGCCAGCAGTGAAATGGTGTCTAGCGGGAGTAAGTTCTTC
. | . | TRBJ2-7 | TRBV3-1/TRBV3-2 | CASSQWGLDEQYF | TGTGCCAGCAGCCAATGGGGGCTTGACGAGCAGTACTTC
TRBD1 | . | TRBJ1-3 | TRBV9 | CASSTGDRHTIYF | TGTGCCAGCAGTACAGGGGACAGACACACCATATATTTT
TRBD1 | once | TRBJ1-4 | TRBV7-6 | CASRGQGHPEKLFF | TGTGCCAGCAGGGGACAGGGGCACCCTGAAAAACTGTTTTTT
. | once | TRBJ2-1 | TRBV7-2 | CASRLAASRYNEQFF | TGTGCCAGCAGGTTAGCGGCATCCAGGTACAATGAGCAGTTCTTC
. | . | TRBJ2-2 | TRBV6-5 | CASKRTNTGELFF | TGTGCCAGCAAGAGAACGAACACCGGGGAGCTGTTTTTT
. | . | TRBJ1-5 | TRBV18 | CASKKGSGGNQPQHF | TGTGCCAGCAAAAAAGGGTCGGGGGGAAATCAGCCCCAGCATTTT
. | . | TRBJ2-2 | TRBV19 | CASSPSPIAVTGELFF | TGTGCCAGTAGCCCGTCCCCAATAGCGGTCACCGGGGAGCTGTTTTTT
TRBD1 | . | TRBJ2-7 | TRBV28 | CASSLTQGAYEQYF | TGTGCCAGCAGTTTAACGCAGGGGGCCTACGAGCAGTACTTC
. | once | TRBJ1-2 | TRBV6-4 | CASHFYRSASSKLGYTF | TGTGCCTCCCACTTCTACAGGAGTGCCTCCTCGAAGTTGGGCTACACCTTC
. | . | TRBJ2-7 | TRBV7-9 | CASSSVGGPYEQYF | TGTGCCAGCAGCTCGGTGGGGGGACCCTACGAGCAGTACTTC
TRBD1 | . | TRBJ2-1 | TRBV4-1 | CASRPGTGEFNEQFF | TGCGCCAGCAGGCCCGGGACAGGGGAATTCAATGAGCAGTTCTTC
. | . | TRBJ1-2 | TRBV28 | CASSSTEMFSYGYTF | TGTGCCAGCAGTTCGACAGAAATGTTTAGCTATGGCTACACCTTC
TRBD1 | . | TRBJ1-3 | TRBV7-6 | CASSLAQGAVGNTIYF | TGTGCCAGCAGCTTAGCGCAGGGGGCAGTCGGAAACACCATATATTTT
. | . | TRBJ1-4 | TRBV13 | CASSADSSNEKLFF | TGTGCCAGCAGCGCGGACAGTTCTAATGAAAAACTGTTTTTT
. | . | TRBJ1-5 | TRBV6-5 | CASTKTEISNQPQHF | TGTGCCAGCACTAAGACAGAAATTAGCAATCAGCCCCAGCATTTT
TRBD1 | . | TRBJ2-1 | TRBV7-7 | CASSLAQGVSEQFF | TGTGCTAGCAGCTTGGCACAGGGGGTGAGTGAGCAGTTCTTC
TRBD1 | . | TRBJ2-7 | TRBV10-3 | CAISESGGGYEQYF | TGTGCCATCAGTGAGTCAGGGGGCGGGTACGAGCAGTACTTC
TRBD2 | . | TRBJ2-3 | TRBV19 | CASSIELAGPTDTQYF | TGTGCCAGTAGTATAGAACTAGCGGGGCCCACAGATACGCAGTATTTT
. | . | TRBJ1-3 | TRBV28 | CASSSLSGNTIYF | TGTGCCAGCAGTTCCCTCTCTGGAAACACCATATATTTT
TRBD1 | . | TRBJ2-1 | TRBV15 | CATSSTTGANSYNEQFF | TGTGCCACCAGCAGTACCACAGGGGCAAATTCCTACAATGAGCAGTTCTTC
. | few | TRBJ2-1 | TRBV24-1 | CATSDAGTEGEQFF | TGTGCCACCAGTGACGCGGGGACAGAGGGTGAGCAGTTCTTC
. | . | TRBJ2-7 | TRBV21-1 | CASSKSLDIRKGQYF | TGTGCCAGCAGCAAATCCCTCGACATTCGTAAAGGGCAGTACTTC
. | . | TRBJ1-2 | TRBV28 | CASSRPGGNYGYTF | TGTGCCAGCAGCCGGCCGGGGGGCAACTATGGCTACACCTTC
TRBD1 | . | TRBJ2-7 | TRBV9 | CASSVGQGASYEQYF | TGTGCCAGCAGCGTCGGGCAGGGGGCATCCTACGAGCAGTACTTC
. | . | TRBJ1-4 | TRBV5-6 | CASSLAGGLSTNEKLFF | TGTGCCAGCAGCTTGGCCGGGGGTCTCTCAACTAATGAAAAACTGTTTTTT
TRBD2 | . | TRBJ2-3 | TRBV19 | CASATSGSSDTQYF | TGTGCCAGTGCGACTAGCGGGTCATCAGATACGCAGTATTTT
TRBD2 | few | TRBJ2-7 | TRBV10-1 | CASSDSGTYEQYF | TGCGCCAGCAGTGATAGCGGGACCTACGAGCAGTACTTC
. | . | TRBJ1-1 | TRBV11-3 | CASSFGGEAAFF | TGTGCCAGCAGCTTTGGAGGGGAGGCGGCTTTCTTT
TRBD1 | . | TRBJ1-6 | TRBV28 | CASSRDRDNSPLHF | TGTGCCAGCAGTAGGGACAGGGATAATTCACCCCTCCACTTT
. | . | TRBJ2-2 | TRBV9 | CASSPQRVTGELFF | TGTGCCAGCAGCCCCCAGCGAGTCACCGGGGAGCTGTTTTTT
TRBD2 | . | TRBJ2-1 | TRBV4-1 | CASKRGGFSSYNEQFF | TGCGCCAGCAAGCGGGGGGGATTTAGCTCCTACAATGAGCAGTTCTTC
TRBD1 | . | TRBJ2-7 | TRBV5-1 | CASRDRGYEQYF | TGCGCCAGCAGGGACAGGGGCTACGAGCAGTACTTC
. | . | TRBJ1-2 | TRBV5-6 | CASLEIGGQYGYTF | TGTGCCAGCCTCGAAATCGGCGGGCAGTATGGCTACACCTTC
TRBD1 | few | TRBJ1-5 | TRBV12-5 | CASALVLGQGASGTQHF | TGTGCTAGTGCCCTTGTATTGGGACAGGGGGCATCGGGAACCCAGCATTTT